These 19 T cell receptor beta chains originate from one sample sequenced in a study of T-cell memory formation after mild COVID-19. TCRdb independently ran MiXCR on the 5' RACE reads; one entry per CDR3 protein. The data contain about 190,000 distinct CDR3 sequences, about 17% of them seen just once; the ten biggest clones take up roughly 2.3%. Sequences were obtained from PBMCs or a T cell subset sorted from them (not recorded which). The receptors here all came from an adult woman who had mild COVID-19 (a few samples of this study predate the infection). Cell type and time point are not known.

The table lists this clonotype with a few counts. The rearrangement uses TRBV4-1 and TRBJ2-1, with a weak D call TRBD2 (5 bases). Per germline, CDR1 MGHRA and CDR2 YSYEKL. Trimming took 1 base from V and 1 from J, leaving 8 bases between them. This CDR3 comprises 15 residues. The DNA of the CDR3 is TGCGCCAGCAGCCAAGCCCGGGGTTCCTACAATGAGCAGTTCTTC. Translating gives CASSQARGSYNEQFF.

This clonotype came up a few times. The CDR3 nucleotides read TGTGCCAGCAGCTCCCCAGCGAGGGCCAACTACGAGCAGTACTTC. This encodes CASSSPARANYEQYF. The chain has TRBV7-2 and TRBJ2-7; D possibly corresponds to TRBD2 (5 bases). With 4 bases removed from V and 3 bases from J, the gap between germline ends came to 16 bases. Germline CDR1 SGHTA, CDR2 FQGNSA. The CDR3 spans 15 residues. The full variable domain, rest sourced from reference TRBV7-2 and TRBJ2-7, is GAGVSQSPSNKVTEKGKDVELRCDPISGHTALYWYRQSLGQGLEFLIYFQGNSAPDKSGLPSDRFSAERTGGSVSTLTIQRTQQEDSAVYLCASSSPARANYEQYFGPGTRLTVT.

The CDR3 DNA reads TGTGCCAGCAGCTTGTATAGCCTACCGAACACTGAAGCTTTCTTT. Translation gives CASSLYSLPNTEAFF. The chain uses TRBV5-6 and TRBJ1-1; D is unresolved. There are 15 residues in the CDR3. Per germline, CDR1 SGHDT and CDR2 YYEEEE. V lost 1 base, J lost 1 base, and 11 bases lay in between. Full variable domain (remainder filled in from reference TRBV5-6 and TRBJ1-1): DAGVTQSPTHLIKTRGQQVTLRCSPKSGHDTVSWYQQALGQGPQFIFQYYEEEERQRGNFPDRFSGHQFPNYSSELNVNALLLGDSALYLCASSLYSLPNTEAFFGQGTRLTVV.

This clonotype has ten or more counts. The CDR3 nucleotides are TGTGCCAGCAGCACATGGACAGGGGAGGGGAACTATGGCTACACCTTC. This translates into CASSTWTGEGNYGYTF. V gene TRBV7-8 combines with J gene TRBJ1-2, with 9 bases lining up with TRBD1. The V gene end was trimmed by 5 bases and the J gene end by 2 bases; junction bases not matched to a gene: 9. The CDR3 extends over 16 amino acids. The germline V gene encodes CDR1 SGHVS and CDR2 FQNEAQ. The full variable domain, with the rest looked up from reference TRBV7-8 and TRBJ1-2, is GAGVSQSPRYKVAKRGQDVALRCDPISGHVSLFWYQQALGQGPEFLTYFQNEAQLDKSGLPSDRFFAERPEGSVSTLKIQRTQQEDSAVYLCASSTWTGEGNYGYTFGSGTRLTVV.

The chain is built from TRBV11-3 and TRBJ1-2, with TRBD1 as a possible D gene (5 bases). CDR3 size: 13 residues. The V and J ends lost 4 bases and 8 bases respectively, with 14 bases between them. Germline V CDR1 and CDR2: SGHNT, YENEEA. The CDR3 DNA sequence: TGTGCCAGCAGCTCATTATTCAGGGACGGCTACACCTTC. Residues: CASSSLFRDGYTF.

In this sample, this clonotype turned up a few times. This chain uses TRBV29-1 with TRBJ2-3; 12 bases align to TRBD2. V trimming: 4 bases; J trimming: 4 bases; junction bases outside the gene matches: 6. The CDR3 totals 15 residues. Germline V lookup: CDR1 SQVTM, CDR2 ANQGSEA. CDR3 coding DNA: TGCAGCGTTGCCGCGACTAGCGGGGGTTCAGATACGCAGTATTTT. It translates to CSVAATSGGSDTQYF.

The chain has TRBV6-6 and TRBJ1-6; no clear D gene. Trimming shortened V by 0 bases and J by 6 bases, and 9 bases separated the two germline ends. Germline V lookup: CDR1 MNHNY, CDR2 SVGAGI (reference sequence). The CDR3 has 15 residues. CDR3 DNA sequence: TGTGCCAGCAGTTACTCGGGCCGGCCTAATTCACCCCTCCACTTT. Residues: CASSYSGRPNSPLHF.

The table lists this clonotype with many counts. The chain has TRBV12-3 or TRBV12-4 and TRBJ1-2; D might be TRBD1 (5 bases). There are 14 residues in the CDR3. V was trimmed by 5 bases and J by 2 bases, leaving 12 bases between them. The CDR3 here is CASSLTGGNYGYTF. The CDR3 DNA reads TGTGCCAGCAGTCTAACGGGGGGAAACTATGGCTACACCTTC.

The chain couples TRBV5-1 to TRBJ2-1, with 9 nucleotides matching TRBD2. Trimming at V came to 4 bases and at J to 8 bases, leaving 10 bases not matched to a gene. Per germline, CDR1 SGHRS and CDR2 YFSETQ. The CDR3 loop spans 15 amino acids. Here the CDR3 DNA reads TGCGCCAGCAGCATCCCTAGCGGGATATGGTATGAGCAGTTCTTC. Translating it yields CASSIPSGIWYEQFF.

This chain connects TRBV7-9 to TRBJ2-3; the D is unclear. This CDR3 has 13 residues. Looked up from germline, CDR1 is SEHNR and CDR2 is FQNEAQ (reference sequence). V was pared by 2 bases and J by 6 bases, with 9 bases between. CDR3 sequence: CASSLLDGDTQYF. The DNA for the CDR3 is TGTGCCAGCAGCTTACTCGACGGGGATACGCAGTATTTT.

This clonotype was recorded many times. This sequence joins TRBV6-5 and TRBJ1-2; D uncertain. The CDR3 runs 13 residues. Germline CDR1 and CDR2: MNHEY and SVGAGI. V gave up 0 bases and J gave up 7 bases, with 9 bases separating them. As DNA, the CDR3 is TGTGCCAGCAGTTACTCTCTCGGGGTTGGCTACACCTTC. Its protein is CASSYSLGVGYTF.

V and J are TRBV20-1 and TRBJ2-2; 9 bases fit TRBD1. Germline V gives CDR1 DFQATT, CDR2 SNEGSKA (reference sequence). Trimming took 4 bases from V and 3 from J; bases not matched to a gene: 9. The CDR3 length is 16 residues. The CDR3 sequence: CSATPSDRGDTGELFF. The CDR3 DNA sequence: TGCAGTGCTACCCCTTCGGACAGGGGAGACACCGGGGAGCTGTTTTTT.

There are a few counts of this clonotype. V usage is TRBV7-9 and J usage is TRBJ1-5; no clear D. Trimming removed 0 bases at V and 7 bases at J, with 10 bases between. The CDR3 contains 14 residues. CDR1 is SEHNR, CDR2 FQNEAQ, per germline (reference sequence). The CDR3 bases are TGTGCCAGCAGCTTAGCGCATTTGGGGCAGCCCCAGCATTTT. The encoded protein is CASSLAHLGQPQHF.

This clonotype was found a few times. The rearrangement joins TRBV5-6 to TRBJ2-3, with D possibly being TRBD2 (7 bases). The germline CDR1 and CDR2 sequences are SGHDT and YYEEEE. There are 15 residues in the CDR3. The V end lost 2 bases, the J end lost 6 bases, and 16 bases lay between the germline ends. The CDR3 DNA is TGTGCCAGCAGCTTTACTTCGGGGGGCCCGGATACGCAGTATTTT. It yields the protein CASSFTSGGPDTQYF.

CDR3 amino acids: CASSPSGTGRGKTQYF. In DNA form, the CDR3 reads TGTGCCAGCAGTCCTTCCGGGACAGGTAGAGGGAAGACCCAGTACTTC. V and J are TRBV12-3 or TRBV12-4 and TRBJ2-5, with 8 nucleotides matching TRBD1. The V segment lost 5 bases and the J segment 6 bases; nucleotides outside the gene matches: 14. The CDR3 totals 16 residues.

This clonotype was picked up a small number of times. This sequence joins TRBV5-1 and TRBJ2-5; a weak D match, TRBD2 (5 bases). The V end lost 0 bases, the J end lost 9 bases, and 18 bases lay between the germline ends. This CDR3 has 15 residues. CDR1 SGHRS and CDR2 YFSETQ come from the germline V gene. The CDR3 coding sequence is TGCGCCAGCAGCTTGGATGGAGGACCCCGCATGGCCCAGTACTTC. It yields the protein CASSLDGGPRMAQYF.

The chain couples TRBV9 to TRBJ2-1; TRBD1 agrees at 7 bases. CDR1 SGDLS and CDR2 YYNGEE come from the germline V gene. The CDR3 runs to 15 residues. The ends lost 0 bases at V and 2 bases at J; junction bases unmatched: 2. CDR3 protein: CASSVEGQTYNEQFF. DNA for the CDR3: TGTGCCAGCAGCGTAGAGGGACAGACCTACAATGAGCAGTTCTTC.

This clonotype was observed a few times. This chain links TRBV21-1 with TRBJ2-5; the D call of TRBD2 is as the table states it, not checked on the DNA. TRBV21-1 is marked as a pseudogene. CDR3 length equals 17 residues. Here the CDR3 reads CASSNRTSGYNQETQYF. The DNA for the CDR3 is TGTGCCAGCAGCAATCGAACTAGCGGGTACAACCAAGAGACCCAGTACTTC.

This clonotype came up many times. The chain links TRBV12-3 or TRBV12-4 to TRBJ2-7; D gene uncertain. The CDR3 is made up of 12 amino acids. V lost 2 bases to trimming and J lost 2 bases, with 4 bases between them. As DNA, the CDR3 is TGTGCCAGCAGTTTAACTCCCTACGAGCAGTACTTC. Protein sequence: CASSLTPYEQYF.